The text below deals with one T cell receptor (beta chain). Which antigen it targets is not known. It has no much larger one-base neighbor in the sample; base qualities were not kept. PBMCs were isolated by Ficoll-Paque density gradient centrifugation. The instrument was an Illumina NovaSeq 6000. cDNA libraries for TCRalpha and TCRbeta were prepared by 5'RACE using constant-segment primers, with sample barcodes and unique molecular identifiers added. RNA was extracted from every sample with Trizol reagent. Libraries were amplified in two PCR steps, with a second sample barcode and Illumina TruSeq adapters added in the second step. Libraries were sequenced on an Illumina NovaSeq with 2 x 150 bp paired-end reads. The authors' pipeline ran thus. The reads were demultiplexed and collapsed into UMI-guided consensus sequences using migec v1.2.7. Using mixcr v2.1.11, UMI consensuses were aligned to TRA and TRB V and J templates and then assembled into clonotypes. A clonotype was counted as expanded or contracted only when both edgeR and NoisET called the clonotype significant, with the noise models trained on biological replicates. For edgeR calls, the thresholds were a false discovery rate-adjusted p below 0.01 and a log2 fold-change of 1. As an exploratory analysis of dynamics, PCA with hierarchical clustering was applied to max-normalized trajectories of the 1000 most abundant clonotypes. Each responding clone was given a CD4 or CD8 phenotype based on the CD4+ and CD8+ repertoires, which had been sequenced separately. TCRdb trimmed public reads at Q25 via fastp, called clones via MiXCR and kept in-frame beta chains. CDR3 protein sequences are deduplicated, and each keeps its most common genes and DNA. TCRdb, rather than the study authors, made the V and J calls. Counted in this sample were about 210,000 distinct CDR3 sequences; around 27% of them appeared once. The ten most abundant clones make up 11% of the sample.

CDR1 is given as SGHRS and CDR2 as YFSETQ, both from the germline V gene. Including cysteine and phenylalanine, the CDR3 has 17 amino acids. Only the CDR3 part of the read is kept: 51 bases, read in frame from the first base. After removal of 0 bases from V and 3 bases from J, the junction retains 9 bases not matched to a gene. The data belong to a study of T-cell memory formation after mild COVID-19 (dated by TCRdb to the early 2020s). In terms of the full investigation: TCR sequence clusters from the two donors were found to be largely donor specific. The cohort comprised two young, previously healthy adult volunteers, one female and one male. In two donors, T-cell clones that expanded and contracted after mild COVID-19 were tracked by sequencing TCRalpha and TCRbeta repertoires over time. What the study reported, not specific to this receptor: Some responding clones were found in pre-infection memory, which suggests that pre-existing cross-reactive memory T cells took part in the SARS-CoV-2 response. The second-wave clones that peaked on day 37 were not confirmed to be SARS-CoV-2 specific. Contracting CD4+ clones were located mainly in the CM and EM memory subsets, whereas CD8+ clones were found to be enriched in EMRA. Clones contracting from day 15 to 85 had balanced CD4/CD8 phenotypes, while a second wave expanding from day 15 to 37 was biased towards CD4+. The study included only a couple of mild cases, and larger cohorts that include severe cases with pre-infection samples were judged to be necessary.

Recombination joined TRBV5-1 with TRBJ2-7, with 10 junctional bases fitting TRBD1. Sequencing input: PBMCs or a T cell subset sorted from them (not recorded which). The TCR sequence derives from an adult woman who had mild COVID-19 (a few samples of this study predate the infection). The sample titles of this study are shuffled in the database, so cell type and time point are left out; the donor was told from shared clones. The CDR3 region: CASSLGGSDRGIYEQYF. The bases are TGCGCCAGCAGCTTGGGAGGGTCGGACAGGGGGATCTACGAGCAGTACTTC.